These 14 T cell receptor beta chains originate from one sample sequenced in a study of T-cell memory formation after mild COVID-19 (dated by TCRdb to about 2021). Libraries came from 5' RACE. TCRdb shows the sequencer as Illumina NovaSeq 6000. The public reads were reanalyzed by TCRdb: fastp trimming at Q25, MiXCR alignment, in-frame beta chains only. Duplicate CDR3 protein sequences are folded into a single record with the most common DNA and genes. This sample holds 140,000 to 150,000 distinct CDR3 sequences; 15% to 20% were observed only once. 2% to 2.5% of the sample is taken by the ten largest. Sequences were obtained from PBMCs or a T cell subset sorted from them (not recorded which). All receptors derive from an adult woman who had mild COVID-19 (a few samples of this study predate the infection). The sample titles of this study are shuffled in the database, so cell type and time point are left out; the donor was told from shared clones.

The chain carries TRBV5-4 and TRBJ2-3; D unresolved. The CDR3 spans 15 residues. The V and J ends lost 2 bases and 0 bases respectively, with 10 bases between them. Germline V CDR1 and CDR2: SGHNT, YYREEE (reference sequence). The CDR3 DNA sequence: TGTGCCAGCAGCTTCAGGCTAGTGAGCACAGATACGCAGTATTTT. Translation: CASSFRLVSTDTQYF.

The chain links TRBV5-1 to TRBJ2-1; TRBD1 agrees at 10 bases. There are 16 residues in the CDR3. Germline V gives CDR1 SGHRS, CDR2 YFSETQ. V was clipped by 2 bases and J by 10 bases; unmatched bases: 12. The CDR3 DNA follows: TGCGCCAGCAGCTTAGGTGAGGGACAGGGGTTGGAGGAGCAGTTCTTC. Residues: CASSLGEGQGLEEQFF.

The chain links TRBV6-1 to TRBJ2-3, with 10 bases lining up with TRBD2. CDR1 is MNHNS and CDR2 is SASEGT in the germline V gene. The CDR3 runs to 15 residues. With V trimmed by 7 bases and J by 5 bases, 9 bases remained unmatched. The CDR3 DNA follows: TGTGCCAGCACGAAACTAGCGGGACGTAAAGATACGCAGTATTTT. The encoded protein is CASTKLAGRKDTQYF.

This clonotype was picked up many times. The J gene is TRBJ2-7, the V gene TRBV19; possible D gene TRBD1, 6 bases. V was trimmed by 6 bases and J by 0 bases, leaving 12 bases between them. The CDR3 is made up of 14 amino acids. Germline V gene lookup returns CDR1 LNHDA and CDR2 SQIVND (reference sequence). In DNA, the CDR3 is TGTGCCAGTAGACGGGACAAATCCTCCTACGAGCAGTACTTC. Protein sequence: CASRRDKSSYEQYF. Full variable domain (missing parts from reference TRBV19 and TRBJ2-7): DGGITQSPKYLFRKEGQNVTLSCEQNLNHDAMYWYRQDPGQGLRLIYYSQIVNDFQKGDIAEGYSVSREKKESFPLTVTSAQKNPTAFYLCASRRDKSSYEQYFGPGTRLTVT.

A few counts support this clonotype. The chain is built from TRBV5-4 and TRBJ2-2, with D possibly TRBD1 on 7 matching bases. CDR1 SGHNT and CDR2 YYREEE come from the germline V gene (reference sequence). The CDR3 spans 15 residues. V was shortened by 3 bases and J by 4 bases, with 13 bases between the two germline ends. The CDR3, as DNA: TGTGCCAGCAGCTCACAGGGGAGGCGCACCGGGGAGCTGTTTTTT. Protein sequence: CASSSQGRRTGELFF.

In this sample, this clonotype turned up a few times. The chain is built from TRBV6-2 or TRBV6-3 and TRBJ2-3; 9 bases map to TRBD2. Germline lookup yields CDR1 MNHEY and CDR2 SVGEGT. The CDR3 covers 13 residues. The junction had 5 bases not matched to a gene; V was cut back by 7 bases and J by 6 bases. CDR3 sequence: CASTYSGSDTQYF. The DNA of the CDR3 is TGTGCCAGCACTTATAGCGGGAGTGATACGCAGTATTTT.

This clonotype was detected only a few times. The chain employs TRBV7-9 and TRBJ2-5; D remains ambiguous. The CDR3 is 14 residues long. The germline CDR1 and CDR2 sequences are SEHNR and FQNEAQ (reference sequence). The V end lost 5 bases, the J end lost 0 bases, and 10 bases lay between the germline ends. CDR3 DNA sequence: TGTGCCAGCAGCACCCGACATAACCAAGAGACCCAGTACTTC. Its protein product is CASSTRHNQETQYF.

The rearrangement joins TRBV4-1 to TRBJ2-3, with D possibly matching TRBD2 (5 bases). The CDR3 is made up of 12 amino acids. Germline V gives CDR1 MGHRA, CDR2 YSYEKL. V lost 6 bases and J 5 bases, leaving 9 bases between the germline ends. The CDR3 is CASSVREDTQYF. The CDR3, as DNA: TGCGCCAGCAGTGTGAGGGAAGATACGCAGTATTTT.

This clonotype was found a few times. The chain couples TRBV3-1 to TRBJ2-6, with 9 bases identical to TRBD1. The germline V gene encodes CDR1 LGHDT and CDR2 YNNKEL (reference sequence). V gave up 4 bases and J gave up 2 bases; unmatched junction bases: 15. CDR3 length: 20 residues. For the CDR3, the DNA is TGTGCCAGCAGCCCCGTCTCATCCGGACAGGGGAGGGCTGGGGCCAACGTCCTGACTTTC. Protein sequence: CASSPVSSGQGRAGANVLTF. Looking up the rest from reference TRBV3-1 and TRBJ2-6 gives the full variable domain: DTAVSQTPKYLVTQMGNDKSIKCEQNLGHDTMYWYKQDSKKFLKIMFSYNNKELIINETVPNRFSPKSPDKAHLNLHINSLELGDSAVYFCASSPVSSGQGRAGANVLTFGAGSRLTVL.

The sample holds a few counts of this clonotype. This rearrangement joins TRBV15 to TRBJ1-1; D uncertain. The CDR3 loop spans 14 amino acids. Germline assignment: CDR1 LNHNV and CDR2 YYDKDF (reference sequence). Deletions cut 0 bases from V and 7 bases from J, with 12 bases between. The DNA for the CDR3 is TGTGCCACCAGCAGAGATCGAACCCTCCTTGAAGCTTTCTTT. Its translation: CATSRDRTLLEAFF.

The genes are TRBV5-5 and TRBJ1-2; tentatively, D is TRBD1 (5 bases). Per germline, CDR1 SGHKS and CDR2 YYEKEE (reference sequence). The V end lost 4 bases, the J end lost 3 bases, and 16 bases lay between the germline ends. There are 15 residues in the CDR3. The CDR3 nucleotides read TGTGCCAGCAGCCATTATACCGGGACGGACTATGGCTACACCTTC. Its protein is CASSHYTGTDYGYTF.

This clonotype has just a few counts. The chain's CDR3 is CASSLARAGAGDEQFF. In DNA, the CDR3 is TGTGCCAGCAGCTTAGCACGGGCGGGAGCGGGCGATGAGCAGTTCTTC. The V and J genes are TRBV7-2 and TRBJ2-1; 7 bases fit TRBD2. Per germline, CDR1 SGHTA and CDR2 FQGNSA. The CDR3 extends over 16 amino acids. V gave up 0 bases and J gave up 8 bases; unmatched junction bases: 10.

The rearrangement links TRBV29-1 to TRBJ2-5, with D hard to call. The CDR3 is 13 amino acids. The V end was cut by 4 bases, the J end by 3 bases, with 12 bases between. Germline V gives CDR1 SQVTM, CDR2 ANQGSEA. CDR3 sequence reads: CSVGHTSKETQYF. CDR3 DNA: TGCAGCGTTGGTCACACCTCAAAAGAGACCCAGTACTTC.

The chain carries TRBV20-1 and TRBJ2-5; D not resolved. The germline gives CDR1 DFQATT, CDR2 SNEGSKA (reference sequence). Trimming took 3 bases from V and 1 from J, leaving 9 bases between them. The CDR3 is made up of 13 amino acids. DNA for the CDR3: TGCAGTGCTAGGCACCCTTTCCAAGAGACCCAGTACTTC. Translating it yields CSARHPFQETQYF.